This T cell receptor beta chain stems from a study of blood T cell repertoires in COVID-19. Overall study context: Donors in the United States, Italy and Spain gave samples during acute or convalescent COVID-19.

Trimming removed 1 base at V and 3 bases at J, with 10 bases between. The CDR3 covers 15 residues. Per the germline V gene, CDR1 is MNHNY and CDR2 is SVGAGI (reference sequence). Libraries were prepared by immunoSEQ multiplex PCR; TCRdb keeps only in-frame clonotypes and omits some of them. The sample lists about 210,000 clones, 60% to 85% occurring once. This clone was seen once. The sequenced material came from peripheral blood. This clonotype originated in a woman aged 70 to 79 with acute or convalescent COVID-19. V is TRBV6-6 and J is TRBJ1-5, with D perhaps matching TRBD1 (6 bases). Written as DNA, the CDR3 is TGTGCCAGCAGTTACTATAGGACAGACAATCAGCCCCAGCATTTT. It specifies CASSYYRTDNQPQHF.